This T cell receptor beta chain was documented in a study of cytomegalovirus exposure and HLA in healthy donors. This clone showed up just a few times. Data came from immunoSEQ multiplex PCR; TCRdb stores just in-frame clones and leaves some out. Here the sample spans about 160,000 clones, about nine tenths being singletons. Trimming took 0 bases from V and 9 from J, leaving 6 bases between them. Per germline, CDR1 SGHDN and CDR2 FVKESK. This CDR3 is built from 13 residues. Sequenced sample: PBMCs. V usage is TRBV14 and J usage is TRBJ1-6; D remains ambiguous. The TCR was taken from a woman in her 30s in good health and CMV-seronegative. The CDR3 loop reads CASSQDYISPLHF. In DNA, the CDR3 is TGTGCCAGCAGCCAAGATTACATTTCACCCCTCCACTTT.